These 5 T cell receptor beta chains were sequenced from one sample in a study of control samples from healthy donors and cancer patients. Clones were read by immunoSEQ multiplex PCR, and TCRdb kept only the in-frame ones, dropping some. The sample shows 100,000 to 150,000 clones, almost 95% of them seen only once. The sample consisted of PBMCs. All receptors come from a man older than 75 with head and neck cancer.

The rearrangement uses TRBV12-3 or TRBV12-4 and TRBJ1-2, with TRBD1 identical over 7 bases. This CDR3 comprises 11 residues. V gave up 5 bases and J gave up 6 bases; unmatched junction bases: 0. CDR3 in DNA: TGTGCCAGCAGTGACAGGGATGGCTACACCTTC. Protein sequence: CASSDRDGYTF.

The V call is TRBV6-8, the J call TRBJ2-3, with a tentative D call TRBD1 (6 bases). Germline V gene lookup returns CDR1 MNHGY and CDR2 SAAAGT. This CDR3 spans 17 amino acids. V was cut by 0 bases and J by 2 bases, with 15 bases left in between. For the CDR3, the DNA is TGTGCCAGCAGTTACTCGAGTTGGAAGGGGGACACAGATACGCAGTATTTT. This encodes CASSYSSWKGDTDTQYF.

This chain uses TRBV11-3 with TRBJ2-7; D gene unclear. Trimming stripped 4 bases from V and 6 bases from J, with 7 bases between. Per the germline V gene, CDR1 is SGHNT and CDR2 is YENEEA. The CDR3 has 11 residues. CDR3 DNA: TGTGCCAGCAGCTCCACGGGCGAGCAGTACTTC. This gives the protein CASSSTGEQYF.

The chain links TRBV9 to TRBJ1-3; D ambiguous. Per the germline V gene, CDR1 is SGDLS and CDR2 is YYNGEE. The length of the CDR3 is 13 residues. Trimming pared 2 bases from V and 4 bases from J, leaving 7 bases between. The CDR3 region has the DNA TGTGCCAGCAGCGTCACCAGGGGAAACACCATATATTTT. This translates into CASSVTRGNTIYF.

This rearrangement joins TRBV7-6 to TRBJ2-1; D not resolved. The germline gives CDR1 SGHVS, CDR2 FNYEAQ. This CDR3 comprises 13 residues. V lost 1 base to trimming and J lost 3 bases, with 4 bases between them. The CDR3 here is CASSLGSYNEQFF. Here the CDR3 DNA reads TGTGCCAGCAGCTTAGGCAGCTACAATGAGCAGTTCTTC.